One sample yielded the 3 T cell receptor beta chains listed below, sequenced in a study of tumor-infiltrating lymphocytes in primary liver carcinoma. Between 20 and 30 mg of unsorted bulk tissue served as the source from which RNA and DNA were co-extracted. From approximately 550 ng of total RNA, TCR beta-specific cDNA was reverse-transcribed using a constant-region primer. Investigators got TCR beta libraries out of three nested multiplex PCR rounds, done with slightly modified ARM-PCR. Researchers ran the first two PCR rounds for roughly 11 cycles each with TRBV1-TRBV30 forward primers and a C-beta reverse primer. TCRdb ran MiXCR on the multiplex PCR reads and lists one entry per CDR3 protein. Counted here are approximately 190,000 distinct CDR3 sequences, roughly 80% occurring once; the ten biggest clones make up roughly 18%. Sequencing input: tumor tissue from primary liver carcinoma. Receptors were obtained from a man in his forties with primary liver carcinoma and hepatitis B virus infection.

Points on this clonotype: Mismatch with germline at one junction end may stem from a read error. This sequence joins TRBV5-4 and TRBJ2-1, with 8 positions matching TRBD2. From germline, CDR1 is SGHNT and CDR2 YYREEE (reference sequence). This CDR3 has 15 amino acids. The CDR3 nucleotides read TGTGTCAGCAGTCTCGTCGGGGGGGGTTACAATGAACAGTTCTTC. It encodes CVSSLVGGGYNEQFF.

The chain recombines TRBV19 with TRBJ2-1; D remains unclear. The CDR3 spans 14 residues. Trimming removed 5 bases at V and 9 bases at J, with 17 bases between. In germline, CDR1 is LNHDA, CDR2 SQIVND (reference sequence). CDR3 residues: CASSRSPTSIEQFF. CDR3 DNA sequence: TGTGCCAGTAGTCGTAGTCCCACGTCTATTGAGCAGTTCTTC.

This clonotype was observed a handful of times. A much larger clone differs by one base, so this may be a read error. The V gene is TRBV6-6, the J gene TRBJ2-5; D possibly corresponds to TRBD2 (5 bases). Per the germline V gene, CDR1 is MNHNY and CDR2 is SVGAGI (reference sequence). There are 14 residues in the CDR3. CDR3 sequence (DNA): TGTACCAGCAGCCCCTCGGGGTTGGGGGAGACCCAGTACTTC. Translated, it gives CTSSPSGLGETQYF.